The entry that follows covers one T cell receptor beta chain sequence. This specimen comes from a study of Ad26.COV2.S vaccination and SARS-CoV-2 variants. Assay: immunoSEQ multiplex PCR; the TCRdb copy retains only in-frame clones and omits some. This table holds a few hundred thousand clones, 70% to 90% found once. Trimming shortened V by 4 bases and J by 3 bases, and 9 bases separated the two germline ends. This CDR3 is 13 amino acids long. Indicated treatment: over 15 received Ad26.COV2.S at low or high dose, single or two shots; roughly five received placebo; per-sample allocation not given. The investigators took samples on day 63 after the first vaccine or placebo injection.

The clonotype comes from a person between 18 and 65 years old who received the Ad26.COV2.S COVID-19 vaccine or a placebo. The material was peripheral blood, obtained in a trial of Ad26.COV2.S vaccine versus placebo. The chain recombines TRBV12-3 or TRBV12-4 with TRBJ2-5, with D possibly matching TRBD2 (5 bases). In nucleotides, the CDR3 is TGTGCCAGCAGTTCGACCGGGGAAGAGACCCAGTACTTC. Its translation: CASSSTGEETQYF.